These T cell receptor beta chains were read from a single sample in a study of control samples from healthy donors and cancer patients. TCRdb's table, derived via immunoSEQ multiplex PCR, lists solely in-frame clones and lacks some. The sample gives fewer than 90,000 clones, around 82% of which show up once; 25% to 30% is in the top ten. The sequencing sample was made of blood. These receptors were obtained from a man in his forties or fifties in good health. Each CDR3 is given with its conserved first and last residue. The D gene is left open where the match is weak. Clone size, where shown, is once, few, many, or a class for clones that have expanded.

J gene | D gene | clone size | V gene | CDR3 DNA | CDR3 protein
TRBJ1-5 | . | . | TRBV27 | TGTGCCAGCAGTGCCGCCCAACAGTTCCCCCAGCATTTT | CASSAAQQFPQHF
TRBJ2-3 | . | . | TRBV15 | TGTGCCACCAGCAGAGATTTGGTCACAGATACGCAGTATTTT | CATSRDLVTDTQYF
TRBJ2-2 | . | . | TRBV11-3 | TGTGCCAGCAGCTTCGGGGAAACCGGGGAGCTGTTTTTT | CASSFGETGELFF
TRBJ1-1 | . | . | TRBV7-9 | TGTGCCAGCAGCTTAGTTCCTGCGATTCGTAAAGGTGAAGCTTTCTTT | CASSLVPAIRKGEAFF
TRBJ1-4 | . | once | TRBV6-5 | TGTGCCAGCTACGGGCAGGGTACCGATTCGGGAAAACTGTTTTTT | CASYGQGTDSGKLFF
TRBJ1-1 | TRBD1 | . | TRBV6-5 | TGTGCCAGCAGCCGGACAGGGGATACTGAAGCTTTCTTT | CASSRTGDTEAFF
TRBJ1-1 | . | . | TRBV4-3 | TGCGCCAGCAGCCAAGATGGGAGTGAAGCTTTCTTT | CASSQDGSEAFF
TRBJ1-1 | . | . | TRBV18 | TGTGCCAGCTCACCAGTCGAGGGTGATGAAGCTTTCTTT | CASSPVEGDEAFF
TRBJ1-2 | . | . | TRBV7-2 | TGTGCCAGCAGCTTAGCCCCTTCGGGCAGGGTTGGTGGCTACACCTTC | CASSLAPSGRVGGYTF
TRBJ2-2 | . | many | TRBV2 | TGTGCCAGCAGTTTAAAAGTCGCGAACACCGGGGAGCTGTTTTTT | CASSLKVANTGELFF
TRBJ1-2 | . | . | TRBV4-3 | TGCGCCAGCAGCCAAGTACTTTCACCTGAGTATGGCTACACCTTC | CASSQVLSPEYGYTF
TRBJ2-7 | . | . | TRBV7-2 | TGTGCCAGCAGCCGTCAGGGGAGGGTGAGCTACGAGCAGTACTTC | CASSRQGRVSYEQYF
TRBJ1-2 | . | . | TRBV7-9 | TGTGCCAGCAGCACGGACACCCGAAACTATGGCTACACCTTC | CASSTDTRNYGYTF
TRBJ1-4 | . | . | TRBV5-6 | TGTGCCAGCAGCAGCTGGGCGCGTGAAAAACTGTTTTTT | CASSSWAREKLFF
TRBJ2-3 | . | . | TRBV5-1 | TGCGCCTCTTCGGTCACGGGGCGCCCTAGCACAGATACGCAGTATTTT | CASSVTGRPSTDTQYF
TRBJ2-3 | . | . | TRBV20-1 | TGCAGTGCTAGTCTCCGCGGCGAGAATACGCAGTATTTT | CSASLRGENTQYF
TRBJ2-1 | . | . | TRBV4-3 | TGCGCCAGCAGCCAATATTTAGCGGGACCAGGGGGGAATGAGCAGTTCTTC | CASSQYLAGPGGNEQFF
TRBJ1-2 | . | . | TRBV11-2 | TGTGCCAGCAGCCCCGAGGGCTATGGCTACACCTTC | CASSPEGYGYTF
TRBJ1-1 | . | . | TRBV5-6 | TGTGCCAGCAGCTTGAATGACCCGGGGGCGAACACTGAAGCTTTCTTT | CASSLNDPGANTEAFF
TRBJ2-3 | . | once | TRBV19 | TGTGCCAGTAGTATTAGGGACACGATGAATACGCAGTATTTT | CASSIRDTMNTQYF
TRBJ1-2 | . | . | TRBV6-6 | TGTGCCAGCAGCCTTGGTTATCGCTATGGCTACACCTTC | CASSLGYRYGYTF
TRBJ1-4 | TRBD1 | few | TRBV27 | TGTGCCAGCAGATCTAACAGGGGGGTAGCTAATGAAAAACTGTTTTTT | CASRSNRGVANEKLFF
TRBJ1-1 | TRBD1 | . | TRBV27 | TGTGCCAGCAGCCAAAACAGGGGGCGAGGGAACACTGAAGCTTTCTTT | CASSQNRGRGNTEAFF
TRBJ1-1 | . | once | TRBV5-4 | TGTGCCAGCAGCTGGGGGCCGCGTATCCCTAACACTGAAGCTTTCTTT | CASSWGPRIPNTEAFF
TRBJ2-7 | . | . | TRBV19 | TGTGCCACCCTAGGACAGACCCTCGAGCAGTACTTC | CATLGQTLEQYF
TRBJ1-1 | . | . | TRBV7-2 | TGTGCCAGCAGCGCCATGGGGGGGGCGCGCACTGAAGCTTTCTTT | CASSAMGGARTEAFF
TRBJ2-2 | . | . | TRBV10-3 | TGTGCCATCAGTGGGGGGGCTGGAGCCTTCTCGGGGACCGGGGAGCTGTTTTTT | CAISGGAGAFSGTGELFF
TRBJ1-2 | . | . | TRBV11-3 | TGTGCCAGCAGTGAGGCAAGGGGACAAGTCAACTATGGCTACACCTTC | CASSEARGQVNYGYTF
TRBJ2-2 | . | . | TRBV9 | TGTGCCAGCAGCCCCCAGGGCAGCCCAAACACCGGGGAGCTGTTTTTT | CASSPQGSPNTGELFF
TRBJ2-1 | . | . | TRBV24-1 | TGTGCCACCAGTGATTTGCATGTTAATGTAGCGGCCTACAATGAGCAGTTCTTC | CATSDLHVNVAAYNEQFF
TRBJ2-7 | . | . | TRBV25-1 | TGTGCCAGCAGTGGCCCAGCGGACATCTACGAGCAGTACTTC | CASSGPADIYEQYF
TRBJ1-1 | . | . | TRBV6-2/TRBV6-3 | TGTGCCAGCAGTTACTCGACAGGTGCCGCCCAAGCCCCCAAAATTGAAGCTTTCTTT | CASSYSTGAAQAPKIEAFF
TRBJ2-3 | TRBD2 | once | TRBV14 | TGTGCCAGCAGCCCACACGGGAGGAGCGCCTTTTACACAGATACGCAGTATTTT | CASSPHGRSAFYTDTQYF
TRBJ1-2 | . | once | TRBV7-2 | TGTGCCAGCAGCCCCCCAAAGGCTGGCTACACCTTC | CASSPPKAGYTF
TRBJ1-2 | . | . | TRBV27 | TGTGCCAGCAGTTTTCAGGGTCACCAGAGACAAAACTATGGCTACACCTTC | CASSFQGHQRQNYGYTF
TRBJ2-7 | . | many | TRBV14 | TGTGCCAGCAGCCAAGGAAAGTGGAGGGGAAAGACCTACGAGCAGTACTTC | CASSQGKWRGKTYEQYF
TRBJ1-6 | . | . | TRBV7-3 | TGTGCCAGCAGCTTAGCCGGGCCAATGAATTCACCCCTCCACTTT | CASSLAGPMNSPLHF
TRBJ2-1 | TRBD2 | . | TRBV4-3 | TGCGCCAGCAGCCAAGAGACTAGCGGACCTTCGAAGACCTACAATGAGCAGTTCTTC | CASSQETSGPSKTYNEQFF
TRBJ2-7 | . | . | TRBV7-9 | TGTGCCAGCAGCTTAGGGGGGGCGTATGGTTACGAGCAGTACTTC | CASSLGGAYGYEQYF
TRBJ2-3 | TRBD2 | . | TRBV6-2/TRBV6-3 | TGTGCCAGCAGCTCCGGGACTAGCGGGTTCACAGATACGCAGTATTTT | CASSSGTSGFTDTQYF
TRBJ1-2 | . | . | TRBV10-3 | TGTGCCATCAAGGAAGCAAAAGGACCTAACTATGGCTACACCTTC | CAIKEAKGPNYGYTF
TRBJ1-2 | . | . | TRBV9 | TGTGCCAGCAGCGTGGGGGCCGATGGTGGCTACACCTTC | CASSVGADGGYTF